This T cell receptor (beta chain) is from a study of cytomegalovirus exposure and HLA in healthy donors. About the research overall: Previous work identified around 120 million unique TCR beta sequences from about 179 million T cells. Study-wide findings and caveats: Later analysis showed TCR association rates varying by HLA locus, highest for DRB1 and lowest for HLA-C. Reported findings show TCR beta sequences accurately forecast HLA-A and HLA-B alleles in most subjects. An analysis that came later showed most CMV-associated TCR beta chains appearing HLA-restricted.

PCR amplification relied on 60 Vbeta primers (plus 13 Jbeta primers). Profiling relied on immunoSEQ multiplex PCR, and the TCRdb table lists in-frame clones only, not all of them. This table has fewer than 200,000 clones, almost 80% appearing once. The germline CDR1 and CDR2 sequences are LGHNA and YNFKEQ. The CDR3 contains 14 residues. The V end lost 4 bases, the J end lost 3 bases, and 13 bases lay between the germline ends. As concerns this clone: As yet, its antigen is unknown.

This receptor was identified in a woman aged 45-65 years in good health and CMV-seropositive. Sequencing was carried out using PBMCs. The J gene is TRBJ2-7, the V gene TRBV4-2, with TRBD2 as a possible D gene (6 bases). The DNA of the CDR3 is TGTGCCAGCAGCCCGGGGGTAGGAGACTACGAGCAGTACTTC. Translation gives CASSPGVGDYEQYF.